These T cell receptor beta chains were read from a single sample in a study of blood T cell repertoires in COVID-19. The protocol was immunoSEQ multiplex PCR, while the TCRdb copy is restricted to in-frame clones and leaves out a portion. The top ten hold under 7.5% of the sample, which has tens of thousands of clones, roughly 92% seen once. The sample taken for sequencing was peripheral blood. These receptors came from a woman aged 55-70 years with active COVID-19. Both conserved end residues are part of each CDR3. D genes are given only for firm matches. Clone size is given for some rows only: seen once, a few or many times, or a class if the clone is expanded.

j_call d_call clone_size v_call cdr3_aa cdr3_nt
TRBJ1-5 TRBD1 few TRBV19 CASSIRLGQGNQPQHF TGTGCCAGTAGTATAAGGCTGGGACAGGGCAATCAGCCCCAGCATTTT
TRBJ2-3 TRBD1 - TRBV14 CASSQPGQGATDTQYF TGTGCCAGCAGCCAACCGGGACAGGGGGCCACAGATACGCAGTATTTT
TRBJ1-4 - - TRBV6-5 CASSYSLLRTNEKLFF TGTGCCAGCAGTTACTCGCTTCTAAGAACTAATGAAAAACTGTTTTTT
TRBJ2-5 - - TRBV5-1 CASRSSGTHNGETQYF TGCGCCAGCAGATCTTCCGGGACTCATAACGGGGAGACCCAGTACTTC
TRBJ2-7 - - TRBV9 CASSVGSVGGPEQYF TGTGCCAGCAGCGTAGGCTCGGTGGGGGGGCCCGAGCAGTACTTC
TRBJ1-1 - - TRBV7-2 CASSLDGLRGTEAFF TGTGCCAGCAGCTTAGACGGACTTCGGGGCACTGAAGCTTTCTTT
TRBJ2-7 - - TRBV24-1 CATSVAVYEQYF TGTGCCACCAGTGTGGCGGTCTACGAGCAGTACTTC
TRBJ2-5 TRBD2 - TRBV18 CASSVAGGSQETQYF TGTGCCAGCTCAGTAGCGGGAGGGTCTCAAGAGACCCAGTACTTC
TRBJ2-7 TRBD1 - TRBV6-2/TRBV6-3 CASSLSPTTGNYEQYF TGTGCCAGCAGTCTTTCACCTACGACAGGGAACTACGAGCAGTACTTC
TRBJ2-1 TRBD2 - TRBV3-1/TRBV3-2 CASSPGGGTDEQFF TGTGCCAGCAGCCCAGGCGGGGGAACCGATGAGCAGTTCTTC
TRBJ2-1 - - TRBV28 CASSLSDRYGQFF TGTGCCAGCAGTTTAAGCGACAGGTATGGGCAGTTCTTC
TRBJ2-3 - - TRBV27 CASSPPRDLRGDTQYF TGTGCCAGCAGTCCGCCCCGGGATCTAAGGGGGGATACGCAGTATTTT
TRBJ2-3 TRBD2 - TRBV24-1 CATSDFSLAGGQYTQYF TGTGCCACCAGTGATTTTAGTCTAGCGGGGGGGCAGTATACGCAGTATTTT
TRBJ2-2 TRBD2 - TRBV7-2 CASSLDGGVYTGELFF TGTGCCAGCAGCTTAGATGGGGGGGTTTACACCGGGGAGCTGTTTTTT
TRBJ2-1 TRBD2 - TRBV3-1/TRBV3-2 CASNQLAGGGNEQFF TGTGCCAGCAACCAACTAGCGGGAGGAGGGAATGAGCAGTTCTTC
TRBJ1-2 - - TRBV4-3 CASSQEGTFGSGYTF TGCGCCAGCAGCCAAGAAGGCACATTTGGGAGCGGCTACACCTTC
TRBJ1-5 - - TRBV6-1 CASSEAYSNQPQHF TGTGCCAGCAGTGAAGCTTATAGCAATCAGCCCCAGCATTTT
TRBJ1-2 - - TRBV4-3 CASSQARDSYGYTF TGCGCCAGCAGCCAAGCTCGGGACTCCTATGGCTACACCTTC
TRBJ2-3 TRBD2 - TRBV11-2 CASSSPASGENTDTQYF TGTGCCAGCAGCTCACCCGCTAGCGGGGAGAACACAGATACGCAGTATTTT
TRBJ1-5 TRBD1 - TRBV4-1 CASSQVTGGNQPQHF TGCGCCAGCAGCCAAGTAACAGGGGGTAATCAGCCCCAGCATTTT
TRBJ1-3 - - TRBV29-1 CSVKPSGNTIYF TGCAGCGTTAAGCCCTCTGGAAACACCATATATTTT
TRBJ1-6 TRBD1 - TRBV7-8 CASSWGQGANSPLHF TGTGCCAGCAGCTGGGGACAGGGAGCTAATTCACCCCTCCACTTT
TRBJ2-1 TRBD2 - TRBV3-1/TRBV3-2 CASSQRLAGWDSYNEQFF TGTGCCAGCAGCCAGAGACTAGCGGGATGGGACTCCTACAATGAGCAGTTCTTC
TRBJ1-2 - - TRBV7-2 CASSSDSNYGYTF TGTGCCAGCAGCTCTGACTCCAACTATGGCTACACCTTC
TRBJ1-1 TRBD1 - TRBV6-5 CASSRGTGGNTEAFF TGTGCCAGCAGTCGGGGGACAGGGGGAAACACTGAAGCTTTCTTT
TRBJ1-6 - - TRBV6-5 CASSFDNSPLHF TGTGCCAGCTCCTTTGATAATTCACCCCTCCACTTT
TRBJ2-3 - - TRBV12-3/TRBV12-4 CASRVTVDTQYF TGTGCCAGCAGAGTGACAGTGGATACGCAGTATTTT
TRBJ1-6 - - TRBV2 CASSRDFNSPLHF TGTGCCAGCAGTAGGGACTTTAATTCACCCCTCCACTTT
TRBJ1-4 TRBD1 - TRBV11-2 CASSLASGGREKLFF TGTGCCAGCAGCTTAGCCTCAGGGGGCCGCGAAAAACTGTTTTTT